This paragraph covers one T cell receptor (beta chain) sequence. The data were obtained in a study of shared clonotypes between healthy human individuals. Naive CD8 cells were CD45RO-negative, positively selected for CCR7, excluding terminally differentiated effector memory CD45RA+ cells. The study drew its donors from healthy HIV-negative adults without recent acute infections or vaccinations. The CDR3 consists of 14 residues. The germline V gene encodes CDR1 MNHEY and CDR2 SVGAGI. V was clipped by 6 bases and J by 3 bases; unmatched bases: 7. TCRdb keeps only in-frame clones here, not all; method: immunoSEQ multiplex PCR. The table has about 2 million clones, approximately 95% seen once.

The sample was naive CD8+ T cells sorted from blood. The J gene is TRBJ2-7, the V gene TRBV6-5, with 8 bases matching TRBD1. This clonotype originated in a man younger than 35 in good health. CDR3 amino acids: CASSEGQGNYEQYF. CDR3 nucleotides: TGTGCCAGCAGCGAAGGACAGGGAAACTACGAGCAGTACTTC.